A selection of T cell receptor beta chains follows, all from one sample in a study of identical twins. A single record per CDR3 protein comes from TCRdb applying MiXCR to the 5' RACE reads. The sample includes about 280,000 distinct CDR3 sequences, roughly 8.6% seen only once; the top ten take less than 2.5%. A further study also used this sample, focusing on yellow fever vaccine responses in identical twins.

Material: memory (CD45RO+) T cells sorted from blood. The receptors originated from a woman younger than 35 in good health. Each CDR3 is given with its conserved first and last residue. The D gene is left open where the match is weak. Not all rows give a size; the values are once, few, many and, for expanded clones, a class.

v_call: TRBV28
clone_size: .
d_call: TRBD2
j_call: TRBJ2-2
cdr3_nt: TGTGCCAGCAGTTTATTGTCCTACCGGGACTACCTGACTGTATCCACCGGGGAGCTGTTTTTT
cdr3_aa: CASSLLSYRDYLTVSTGELFF

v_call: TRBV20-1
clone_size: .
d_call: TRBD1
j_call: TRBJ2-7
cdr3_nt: TGCAGTGCTAGTAGCCGGGACAGCATCTCCTACGAGCAGTACTTC
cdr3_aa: CSASSRDSISYEQYF

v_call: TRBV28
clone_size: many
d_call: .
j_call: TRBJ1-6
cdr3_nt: TGTGCCAGCAGCCCGACCCCGAGGGGGTTTAATTCACCCCTCCACTTT
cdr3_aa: CASSPTPRGFNSPLHF

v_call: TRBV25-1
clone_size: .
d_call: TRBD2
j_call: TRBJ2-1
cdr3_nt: TGTGCCAGCAGTGAATACGGCGGGGGATTTGGTGAGCAGTTCTTC
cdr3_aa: CASSEYGGGFGEQFF

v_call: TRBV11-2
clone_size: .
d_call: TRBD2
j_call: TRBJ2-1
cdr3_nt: TGTGCCAGCAGCAGACGGACTAGCGGGAGATTGGATGAGCAGTTCTTC
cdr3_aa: CASSRRTSGRLDEQFF

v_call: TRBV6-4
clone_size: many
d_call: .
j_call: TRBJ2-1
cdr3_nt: TGTGCCAGCAGTGACTCGAGTCGGGTCTCCTACAATGAGCAGTTCTTC
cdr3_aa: CASSDSSRVSYNEQFF

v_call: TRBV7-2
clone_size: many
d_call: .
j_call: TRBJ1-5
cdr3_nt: TGTGCCAGCAGCTTAGACCCTAAAAGGCCCCAGCATTTT
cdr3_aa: CASSLDPKRPQHF

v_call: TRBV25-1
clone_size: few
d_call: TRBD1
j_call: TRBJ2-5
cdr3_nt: TGTGCCAGCAGCCCCCGGGACAGGGCAGGGGGGACCCAGTACTTC
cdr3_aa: CASSPRDRAGGTQYF

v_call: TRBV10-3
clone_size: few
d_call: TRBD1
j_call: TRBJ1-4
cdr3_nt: TGTGCCATCAGACCGGGACAGGGTGATGAAAAACTGTTTTTT
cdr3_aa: CAIRPGQGDEKLFF

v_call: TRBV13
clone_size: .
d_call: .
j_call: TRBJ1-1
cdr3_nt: TGTGCCAGCGGCTTTTTTACCTCGACAGGACAGAACACTGAAGCTTTCTTT
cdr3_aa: CASGFFTSTGQNTEAFF

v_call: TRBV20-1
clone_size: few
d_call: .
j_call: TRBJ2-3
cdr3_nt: TGCAGTGCGCGGAACGCATACGGGGGCACAGATACGCAGTATTTT
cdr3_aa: CSARNAYGGTDTQYF

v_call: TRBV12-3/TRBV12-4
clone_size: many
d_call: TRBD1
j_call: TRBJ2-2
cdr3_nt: TGTGCCAGCAATTATGGACAGGGCCCCAGGACCGGGGAGCTGTTTTTT
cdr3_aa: CASNYGQGPRTGELFF

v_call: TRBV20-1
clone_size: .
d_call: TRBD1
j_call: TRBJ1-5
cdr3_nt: TGCAGTGCTAGAGACATGACAGGGCTTCCCTCTAATCAGCCCCAGCATTTT
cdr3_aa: CSARDMTGLPSNQPQHF

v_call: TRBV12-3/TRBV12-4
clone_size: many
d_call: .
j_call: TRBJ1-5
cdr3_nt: TGTGCCAGCAGGCCAGGGATTAGCAATCAGCCCCAGCATTTT
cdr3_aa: CASRPGISNQPQHF

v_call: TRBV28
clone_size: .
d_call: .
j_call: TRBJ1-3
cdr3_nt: TGTGCCAGCAGTTTAGGGACCGCCGGAATAGGAAACACCATATATTTT
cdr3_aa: CASSLGTAGIGNTIYF

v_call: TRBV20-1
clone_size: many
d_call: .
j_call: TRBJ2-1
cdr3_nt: TGCAGTGCTAGAGATAGGCTAGGACACAATGAGCAGTTCTTC
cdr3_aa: CSARDRLGHNEQFF

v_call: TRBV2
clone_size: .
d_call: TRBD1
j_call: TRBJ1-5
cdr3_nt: TGTGCCAGCAGTGCCGGGACAGGATGGGGCAATCAGCCCCAGCATTTT
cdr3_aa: CASSAGTGWGNQPQHF

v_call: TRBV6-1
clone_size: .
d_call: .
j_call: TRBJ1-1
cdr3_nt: TGTGCCAGCACTCTTCGCGTCGCCAGGAACACTGAAGCTTTCTTT
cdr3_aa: CASTLRVARNTEAFF

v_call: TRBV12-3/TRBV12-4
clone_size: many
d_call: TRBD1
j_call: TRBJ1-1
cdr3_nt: TGTGCCAGCAGCAAGGGACAGGTAATGAACACTGAAGCTTTCTTT
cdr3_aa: CASSKGQVMNTEAFF

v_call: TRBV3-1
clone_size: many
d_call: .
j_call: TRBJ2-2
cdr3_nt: TGTGCCAGCAGCCAGAGAAGGAACACCGGGGAGCTGTTTTTT
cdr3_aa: CASSQRRNTGELFF

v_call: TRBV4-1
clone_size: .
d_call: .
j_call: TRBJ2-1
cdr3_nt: TGCGCCAGCAGCCAAGACTACCGACAGGCCGGGGTTGGTTTTGGGACCAATGAGCAGTTCTTC
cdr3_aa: CASSQDYRQAGVGFGTNEQFF

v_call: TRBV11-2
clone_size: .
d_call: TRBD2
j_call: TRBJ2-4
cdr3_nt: TGTGCCAGCAGCTTAGTAGGCGGGGGGGCCGCCTACAAAAACATTCAGTACTTC
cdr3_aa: CASSLVGGGAAYKNIQYF

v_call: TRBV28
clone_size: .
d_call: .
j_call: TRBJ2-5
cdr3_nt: TGTGCCAGCAGTTTATTGTCCAGGGAGGAGACCCAGTACTTC
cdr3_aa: CASSLLSREETQYF

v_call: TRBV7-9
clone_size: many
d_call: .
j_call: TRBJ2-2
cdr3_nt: TGTGCCAGCAGCAACCGGGACAACACCGGGGAGCTGTTTTTT
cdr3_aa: CASSNRDNTGELFF

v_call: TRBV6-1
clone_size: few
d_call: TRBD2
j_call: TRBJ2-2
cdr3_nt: TGTGCCAGCAGGACCCCGGGAGGATCCGGGGAGCTGTTTTTT
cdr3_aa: CASRTPGGSGELFF

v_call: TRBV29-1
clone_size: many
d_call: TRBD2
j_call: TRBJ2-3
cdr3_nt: TGCAGCGTTCGACTACCGGGACTAATAGATACGCAGTATTTT
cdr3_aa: CSVRLPGLIDTQYF

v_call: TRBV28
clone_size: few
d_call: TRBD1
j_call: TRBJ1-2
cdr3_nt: TGTGCCAGCAGGTCGACAGGGGTTGGCTACACCTTC
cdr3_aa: CASRSTGVGYTF

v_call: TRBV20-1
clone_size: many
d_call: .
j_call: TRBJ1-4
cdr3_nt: TGCAGTGCTAGGGGAGAGGAAAAACTGTTTTTT
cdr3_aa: CSARGEEKLFF